This T cell receptor (beta chain) was sequenced in a study of technical replicates of blood from several donors (TCRdb year 2017). Trimming takes 3 bases off V and 2 bases off J; junction bases not matched to a gene: 9. The CDR3 covers 19 residues, taking in both the cysteine and the phenylalanine. This entry keeps only the CDR3 DNA: 57 bases, framed from base 1. CDR1 and CDR2 (MNHEY, SMNVEV) derive from the germline V gene (reference sequence). The library relied on the immunoSEQ multiplex PCR assay. Held by TCRdb, this immuneACCESS table contains in-frame sequences only and omits some clones. Under half of the omission traces to an unresolved V gene where checked; the cause of the rest is unknown. Present in this sample are under 90,000 clones, roughly 96% of which were seen just once. The top ten clonotypes cover 0.2% of the sample. Notes on this clone: Its antigen specificity is not known. It has no much larger one-base neighbor in the sample; base qualities were not kept.

The clonotype was recovered from a human donor in good health. The sequenced sample consisted of T cells isolated from PBMCs. Recombination linked TRBV27 to TRBJ2-1; the junction holds 14 bases that match TRBD2. CDR3 protein: CASSFRTSGRPGTYNEQFF. The bases are TGTGCCAGCAGTTTTCGGACTAGCGGGAGGCCGGGTACCTACAATGAGCAGTTCTTC.